These T cell receptor beta chains were read from a single sample in a study of graft-versus-host responses after intestinal transplantation. The data were produced by immunoSEQ multiplex PCR, yet TCRdb's version contains in-frame clones alone and is incomplete. The table has roughly 15,000 clones, under 40% seen once; the top ten hold 15%. This specimen was alloreactive CD8+ T cells from a mixed lymphocyte reaction culture, taken before intestinal transplant. The receptor set was obtained from a human patient who received an intestinal transplant. CDR3s leave out the opening cysteine and the closing phenylalanine or tryptophan. A D gene is named only where the DNA matches it firmly. Size values are once, few and many counts, or a class for expanded clones, and some rows have none.

V,D,size,CDR3
TRBV30,.,.,AWGLSGGYEQY
TRBV2,.,few,ASSRGVQY
TRBV9,TRBD2,few,ASSVLVAGSTDTQY
TRBV13,.,once,ASSFLGPGELF
TRBV4-3,.,few,ASSQEWTINTGELF
TRBV30,TRBD1,few,AWSRGTAGWNEKLF
TRBV18,TRBD2,.,ASTSGGRGEQF
TRBV30,.,.,AWSVMGRGYEQY
TRBV7-9,.,few,ASSFQGPEAF
TRBV10-3,.,few,AISVTGSSDQPQH
TRBV7-9,TRBD2,.,ASSPSGRGDNEQF
TRBV4-3,.,.,ASSPTSMGGYLGRYGYT
TRBV28,.,.,ASSLLGGAMNTEAF
TRBV27,TRBD2,medium-sized,ASSLGLAGASEQF
TRBV15,.,few,ATSRASGWGYT
TRBV11-2,TRBD2,.,ASSLLGGLGY
TRBV27,TRBD1,.,ASSLEQGRSYNEQF
TRBV5-6,TRBD2,few,ASSFGTSGTNEQY
TRBV9,TRBD2,few,ASSHSGGGDTQY
TRBV5-1,.,.,ASSLNNYEQY
TRBV6-5,.,.,ASSYSGRGNTIY
TRBV2,.,.,ASSETLYNEQF
TRBV29-1,.,.,SVESQGFEQY
TRBV27,.,.,ASRVGGNTEAF
TRBV7-3,TRBD2,.,ASSTLAGAGDTQY
TRBV5-1,TRBD1,few,ASSPKGTGVYEQY
TRBV30,.,.,AWNKGSWGLNTEAF
TRBV7-6,TRBD1,.,ASSPPGQGTYNEQF
TRBV9,TRBD2,.,ASSLIAGSEQY
TRBV7-9,TRBD1,.,ASSPLLGQGYEQY
TRBV10-2,TRBD2,.,ASRKTSGRVDEQY
TRBV4-3,.,few,ASSLNRNGNSPLH
TRBV4-3,.,medium-sized,ASSQTPLGEGTEAF
TRBV19,TRBD1,medium-sized,ASSWGTDYGYT
TRBV9,.,.,ASSVFRDQETQY
TRBV6-5,TRBD1,.,ASSFSRDSYEQY
TRBV5-1,TRBD2,.,ASSLTSGGINEQF
TRBV6-5,.,.,ASSYLGGSYEQY
TRBV4-3,.,few,ASSQDRGYSPLH
TRBV30,TRBD1,.,AWSVTGGAGDTQY
TRBV4-1,.,medium-sized,ASSQDEGRDYGYT